Listed here are 15 T cell receptor beta chains from one sample, sequenced in a study of regulatory T cells in long-lasting Graves disease. Arm-PCR of CDR3 regions with iRepertoire HTBI primers generated TCR beta libraries. TCRdb redid the calling of the multiplex PCR reads with MiXCR, one entry per CDR3 protein. The table records about 540,000 distinct CDR3 sequences, roughly 12% of them present only once. Noted time point: newly diagnosed GD, antithyroid drugs for less than 3 months. PBMC RNA served as the TCR library source. These sequences were also reported in another study, on T cells in Graves' hyperthyroidism and ophthalmopathy.

This specimen was peripheral blood mononuclear cells (PBMCs), taken at new diagnosis, from a patient treated with antithyroid drugs. All receptors derive from a man aged 25-45 years with Graves disease.

V and J are TRBV6-2 or TRBV6-3 and TRBJ1-5, with D perhaps TRBD1 (6 bases). The length of the CDR3 is 17 residues. V lost 1 base to trimming and J lost 2 bases, with 15 bases between them. In germline, CDR1 is MNHEY, CDR2 SVGEGT. CDR3 nucleotides: TGTGCCAGCAGTTACTACGGGGGGCTGGCGGGCAATCAGCCCCAGCATTTT. Protein: CASSYYGGLAGNQPQHF.

This clonotype has just a few counts. V usage is TRBV9 and J usage is TRBJ2-1, with 8 bases fitting TRBD2. Trimming at V came to 0 bases and at J to 4 bases, leaving 9 bases not matched to a gene. Germline CDR1 is SGDLS and CDR2 is YYNGEE. The CDR3 runs to 17 residues. CDR3 sequence (DNA): TGTGCCAGCAGCGTAGCGGCTGCTAGCGGGTTATACAATGAGCAGTTCTTC. It translates to CASSVAAASGLYNEQFF.

In its sample, this clonotype was seen a few times. This chain uses TRBV6-1 with TRBJ1-4, with D maybe TRBD1 (5 bases). Germline CDR1 is MNHNS and CDR2 is SASEGT. Trimming stripped 7 bases from V and 0 bases from J, with 12 bases between. This CDR3 region has 15 residues. CDR3 sequence reads: CASTPRGATNEKLFF. CDR3 DNA sequence: TGTGCCAGCACCCCGCGGGGGGCAACTAATGAAAAACTGTTTTTT.

This clonotype turned up a few times. CDR3 in DNA: TGTGCCAGCAGTCCCCGTTGGGAGGTTTACAATGAGCAGTTCTTC. Translation: CASSPRWEVYNEQFF. The V and J genes are TRBV27 and TRBJ2-1, with D possibly being TRBD2 (6 bases). Trimming removed 5 bases from V and 4 bases from J, with 15 bases in between. Germline V lookup: CDR1 MNHEY, CDR2 SMNVEV (reference sequence). This CDR3 is built from 15 residues.

This clonotype was counted ten times or more. The chain couples TRBV11-2 to TRBJ2-1; 7 nucleotides match TRBD1. Germline CDR1 and CDR2: SGHAT and FQNNGV. The V and J ends lost 8 bases and 9 bases, in that order; junction bases with no gene match: 16. The CDR3 consists of 15 residues. CDR3 loop: CASGDSYSELGEQFF. CDR3 in DNA: TGTGCCAGCGGGGACAGTTATTCGGAATTGGGTGAGCAGTTCTTC.

This clonotype turned up a few times. V is TRBV20-1 and J is TRBJ2-3; no reliable D call. Trimming stripped 5 bases from V and 2 bases from J, with 17 bases between. The CDR3 runs 15 residues. The germline gives CDR1 DFQATT, CDR2 SNEGSKA (reference sequence). In DNA form, the CDR3 reads TGCAGTGCTGAGCGAGAGCTTAAGCTCACAGATACGCAGTATTTT. Amino acids: CSAERELKLTDTQYF.

This clonotype has a count of ten or more. The chain carries TRBV11-3 and TRBJ2-1, with TRBD1 identical over 11 bases. This CDR3 contains 15 residues. The germline V gene has CDR1 SGHNT and CDR2 YENEEA. J gave up 8 bases and V 5 bases, and 8 bases lay outside the gene matches. The CDR3 loop reads CASSPGQGGRDEQFF. CDR3 bases: TGTGCCAGCAGCCCGGGACAGGGGGGTCGCGATGAGCAGTTCTTC.

This clonotype was counted many times. The chain uses TRBV28 and TRBJ2-1; D tentatively reads TRBD1 or TRBD2 (5 bases each). The CDR3 runs 15 residues. The germline V gene encodes CDR1 MDHEN and CDR2 SYDVKM. V shed 8 bases and J shed 0 bases, with 14 bases lying between them. The chain's CDR3 is CASEGPGSSYNEQFF. The CDR3 DNA follows: TGTGCCAGCGAGGGACCAGGGAGCTCCTACAATGAGCAGTTCTTC.

This clonotype was seen ten or more times. This sequence joins TRBV12-5 and TRBJ2-4; D might be TRBD1 or TRBD2, each matching 5 bases. Deletions cut 5 bases from V and 5 bases from J, with 10 bases between. CDR1 is LGHNT, CDR2 FRNRAP, per germline. The CDR3 has 13 residues. The CDR3 nucleotides read TGTGCTAGTGGTATCCCGGGACAAAACATTCAGTACTTC. Translating it yields CASGIPGQNIQYF.

This clonotype was detected a few times. This rearrangement joins TRBV18 to TRBJ1-2; D uncertain. The CDR3 loop spans 13 amino acids. V lost 3 bases to trimming and J lost 8 bases, with 13 bases between them. Germline V gives CDR1 KGHSH, CDR2 LQKENI. The CDR3 spells CASSPSDTAGYTF. In nucleotides, the CDR3 is TGTGCCAGCTCACCCTCCGACACCGCGGGCTACACCTTC.

The table lists this clonotype with many counts. This rearrangement joins TRBV2 to TRBJ1-1; D gene uncertain. Per germline, CDR1 SNHLY and CDR2 FYNNEI. V was cut by 4 bases and J by 0 bases, with 9 bases left in between. The CDR3 spans 14 residues. The DNA of the CDR3 is TGTGCCAGCAGTGTAGGCAGACTGAACACTGAAGCTTTCTTT. It encodes CASSVGRLNTEAFF.

This clonotype occurred many times. The chain has TRBV12-3 or TRBV12-4 and TRBJ1-1; D is ambiguous. Trimming left V 5 bases short and J 5 bases short, with 9 bases between. The CDR3 runs 12 residues. The DNA for the CDR3 is TGTGCCAGCAGTAAGACGGTTACTGAAGCTTTCTTT. It yields the protein CASSKTVTEAFF.

This clonotype was seen a handful of times. The V gene is TRBV18, the J gene TRBJ1-3; unclear D gene. Germline CDR1 is KGHSH and CDR2 is LQKENI. The ends were cut back, 1 base at V and 0 bases at J, with 7 bases in the middle. This CDR3 spans 15 amino acids. CDR3 DNA: TGTGCCAGCTCACCACGGCTGGTCTCTGGAAACACCATATATTTT. It encodes CASSPRLVSGNTIYF.

This clonotype was detected many times. For the CDR3, the DNA is TGTGCCAGCAGCCTCTTCTACCGGGGTAACAATTCTGAGCAGTTCTTC. Amino acids: CASSLFYRGNNSEQFF. This chain connects TRBV7-9 to TRBJ2-1; D might be TRBD2 (5 bases). The germline CDR1 and CDR2 sequences are SEHNR and FQNEAQ (reference sequence). The CDR3 length is 16 residues. Trimming removed 5 bases from V and 9 bases from J, with 23 bases in between.

The table lists this clonotype with many counts. The chain uses TRBV7-8 and TRBJ2-6; D unresolved. Germline loops: CDR1 SGHVS, CDR2 FQNEAQ. Deletions cut 1 base from V and 0 bases from J, with 16 bases between. This CDR3 is built from 19 residues. The CDR3 sequence: CASSLGGFKMVSGANVLTF. CDR3 sequence (DNA): TGTGCCAGCAGCTTAGGTGGTTTTAAAATGGTCTCTGGGGCCAACGTCCTGACTTTC.